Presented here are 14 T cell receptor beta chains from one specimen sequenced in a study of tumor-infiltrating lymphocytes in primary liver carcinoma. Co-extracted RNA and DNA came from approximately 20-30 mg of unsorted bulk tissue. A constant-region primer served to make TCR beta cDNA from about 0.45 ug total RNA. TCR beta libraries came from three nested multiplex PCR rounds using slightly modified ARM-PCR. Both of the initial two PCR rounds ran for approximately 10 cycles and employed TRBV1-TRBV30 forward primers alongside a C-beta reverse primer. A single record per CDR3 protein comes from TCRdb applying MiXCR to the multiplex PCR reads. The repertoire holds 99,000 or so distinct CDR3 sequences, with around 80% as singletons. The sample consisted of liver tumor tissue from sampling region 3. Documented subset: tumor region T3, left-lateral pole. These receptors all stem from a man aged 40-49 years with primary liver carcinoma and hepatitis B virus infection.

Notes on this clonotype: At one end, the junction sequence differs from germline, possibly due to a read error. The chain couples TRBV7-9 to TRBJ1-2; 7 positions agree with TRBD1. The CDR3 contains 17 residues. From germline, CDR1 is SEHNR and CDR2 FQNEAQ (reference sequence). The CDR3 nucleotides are TGTGTCAGCAGCTCCAGACCCCAGGGGGGGTGCAACTATGGCTACACCTTC. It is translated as CVSSSRPQGGCNYGYTF.

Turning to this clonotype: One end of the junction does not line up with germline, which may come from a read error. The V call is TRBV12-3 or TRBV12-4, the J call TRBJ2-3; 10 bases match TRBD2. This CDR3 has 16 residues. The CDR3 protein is CASGSTTSGNTDAQYF. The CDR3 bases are TGTGCCAGCGGGTCGACAACTAGCGGGAACACAGATGCGCAGTATTTT.

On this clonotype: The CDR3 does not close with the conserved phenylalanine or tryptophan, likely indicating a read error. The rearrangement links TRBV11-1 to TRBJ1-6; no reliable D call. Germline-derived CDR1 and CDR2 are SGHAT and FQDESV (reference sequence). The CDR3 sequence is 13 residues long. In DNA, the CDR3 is TGTGCCAACAGCCTGACACTGGTTTCACCCCTCCACTCT. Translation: CANSLTLVSPLHS.

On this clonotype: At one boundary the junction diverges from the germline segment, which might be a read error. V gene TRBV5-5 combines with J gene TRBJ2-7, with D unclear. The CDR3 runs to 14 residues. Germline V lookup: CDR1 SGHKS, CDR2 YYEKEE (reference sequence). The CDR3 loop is CDSSLVPCEGEQYF. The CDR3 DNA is TGTGACAGCAGCTTGGTTCCATGTGAAGGAGAGCAGTACTTC.

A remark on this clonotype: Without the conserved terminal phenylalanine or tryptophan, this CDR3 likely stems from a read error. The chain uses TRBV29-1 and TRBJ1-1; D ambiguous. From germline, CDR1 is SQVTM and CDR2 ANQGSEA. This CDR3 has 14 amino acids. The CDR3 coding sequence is TGCGGCGTTGAAGATGGGAGAGCTAACACTGAAGCTTTCGTT. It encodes CGVEDGRANTEAFV.

CDR3 region: CASSPLTSGSMSPYEQYF. In nucleotides, the CDR3 is TGTGCCAGCAGCCCTCTGACGAGCGGGAGTATGAGCCCCTACGAGCAGTACTTC. The genes are TRBV7-8 and TRBJ2-7; 8 nucleotides line up with TRBD2. V was clipped by 5 bases and J by 2 bases; unmatched bases: 17. This CDR3 has 18 amino acids. The germline V gene has CDR1 SGHVS and CDR2 FQNEAQ. Looking up the rest from reference TRBV7-8 and TRBJ2-7 gives the full variable domain: GAGVSQSPRYKVAKRGQDVALRCDPISGHVSLFWYQQALGQGPEFLTYFQNEAQLDKSGLPSDRFFAERPEGSVSTLKIQRTQQEDSAVYLCASSPLTSGSMSPYEQYFGPGTRLTVT.

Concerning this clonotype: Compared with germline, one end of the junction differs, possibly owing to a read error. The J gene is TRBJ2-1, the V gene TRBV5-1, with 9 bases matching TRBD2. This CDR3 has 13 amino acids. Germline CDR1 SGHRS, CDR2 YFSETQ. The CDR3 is CACSASRGGEHFF. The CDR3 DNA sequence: TGCGCCTGCAGTGCCTCGCGGGGGGGTGAGCACTTCTTC.

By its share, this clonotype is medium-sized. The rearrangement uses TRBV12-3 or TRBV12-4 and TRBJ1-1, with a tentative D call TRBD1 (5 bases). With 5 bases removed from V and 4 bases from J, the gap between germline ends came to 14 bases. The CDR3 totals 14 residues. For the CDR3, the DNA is TGTGCCAGCAGTCCCCCCAGGGCAGGCACTGAAGCTTTCTTT. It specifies CASSPPRAGTEAFF.

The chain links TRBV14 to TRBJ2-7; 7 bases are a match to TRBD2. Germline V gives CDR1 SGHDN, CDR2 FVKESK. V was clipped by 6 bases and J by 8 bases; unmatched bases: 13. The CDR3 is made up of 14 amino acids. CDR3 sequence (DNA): TGTGCCAGCAGTCAACAGGTTAGCGGGTCCCAGCAGTACTTC. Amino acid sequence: CASSQQVSGSQQYF.

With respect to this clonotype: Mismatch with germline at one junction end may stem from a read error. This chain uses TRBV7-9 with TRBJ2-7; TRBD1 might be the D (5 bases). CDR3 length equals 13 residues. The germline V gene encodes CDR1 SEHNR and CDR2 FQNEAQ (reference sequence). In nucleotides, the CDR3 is TGTGCCAGCAGCCATGACAGAGTCTACGAGCACTACTTC. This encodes CASSHDRVYEHYF.

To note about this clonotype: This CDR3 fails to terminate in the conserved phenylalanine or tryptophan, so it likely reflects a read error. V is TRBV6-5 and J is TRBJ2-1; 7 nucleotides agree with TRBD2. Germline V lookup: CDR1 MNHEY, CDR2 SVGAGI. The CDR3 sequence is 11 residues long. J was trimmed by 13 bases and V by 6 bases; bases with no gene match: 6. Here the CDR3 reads CASSLGGRQFS. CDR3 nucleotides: TGTGCCAGCAGCCTTGGCGGGAGACAGTTCTCC.

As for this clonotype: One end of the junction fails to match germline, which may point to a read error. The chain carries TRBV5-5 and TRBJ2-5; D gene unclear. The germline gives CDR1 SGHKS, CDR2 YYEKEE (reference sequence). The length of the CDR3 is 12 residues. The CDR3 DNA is TGTGCCAACAGCTTGGATACAGAGACTCAGTACTTC. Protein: CANSLDTETQYF. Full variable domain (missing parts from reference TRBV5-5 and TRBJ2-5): DAGVTQSPTHLIKTRGQQVTLRCSPISGHKSVSWYQQVLGQGPQFIFQYYEKEERGRGNFPDRFSARQFPNYSSELNVNALLLGDSALYLCANSLDTETQYFGPGTRLLVL.

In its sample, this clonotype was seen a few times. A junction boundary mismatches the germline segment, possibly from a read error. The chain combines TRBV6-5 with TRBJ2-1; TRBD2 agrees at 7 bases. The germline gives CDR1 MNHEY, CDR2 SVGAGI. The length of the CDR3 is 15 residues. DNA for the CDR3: TGTGCCAGCAGTCCCTCGGCCGGGAGGTACAATGAGCAGCTCTTC. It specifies CASSPSAGRYNEQLF.

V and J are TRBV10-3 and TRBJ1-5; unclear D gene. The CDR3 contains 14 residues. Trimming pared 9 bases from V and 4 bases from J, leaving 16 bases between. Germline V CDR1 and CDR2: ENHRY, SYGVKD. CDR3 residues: CAITGRGANQPQHF. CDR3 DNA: TGTGCCATTACTGGGCGGGGAGCGAATCAGCCCCAGCATTTT.